This TCR beta chain originates from a study of blood T cell repertoires in COVID-19. Across the whole study: Samples of COVID-19 (acute and convalescent) were obtained from the United States, Italy and Spain. In each case, the material was cDNA or gDNA derived from T cells, B-cell-depleted T cells, or PBMCs.

As originally analysed: For nucleated cells, counts were estimated from reference gene primer amplification. Profiled with immunoSEQ multiplex PCR; TCRdb holds only in-frame clones, not every one. The V and J calls and clone size come from that table; D and trimming were worked out from the DNA. Of fewer than 50,000 clones listed, 88% are singletons. CDR1 and CDR2 (germline): MNHEY, SVGAGI. The ends were cut back, 7 bases at V and 4 bases at J, with 10 bases in the middle. This CDR3 comprises 13 residues. The TCR sequence derives from a man between 50 and 59 years old with active COVID-19. Sample: peripheral blood. This sequence joins TRBV6-5 and TRBJ1-4; D is unclear. The CDR3 region is CASIRQVNEKLFF. The CDR3 DNA is TGTGCCAGCATCAGGCAGGTTAATGAAAAACTGTTTTTT.